The clone carrying this T cell receptor beta chain occurred a few times. Other nucleotide sequences in the sample specify the same CDR3. CDR1 is SGHRS, CDR2 YFSETQ, per germline. CDR3 length: 13 residues. V lost 1 base and J lost 0, with 4 bases in between. This sample was taken from a study of shared clonotypes between healthy human individuals. The table came from immunoSEQ multiplex PCR; TCRdb's copy has only in-frame clones and leaves some out. The table shows some 2.1 million clones, with roughly 94% occurring only once. Specimen: naive CD4+ T cells sorted from blood. Subset here: CD45RA+ positively selected. V gene TRBV5-1 combines with J gene TRBJ1-2; D unresolved. The origin of this receptor is a young man in good health. The DNA for the CDR3 is TGCGCCAGCAGCTTGACAGCTAACTATGGCTACACCTTC. It is translated as CASSLTANYGYTF.